These 29 T cell receptor beta chains share one sample of origin, sequenced in a study of T-cell reconstitution after alpha-beta-depleted transplantation in children. Unique molecular identifiers were incorporated into the prepared TCRbeta library. TCRdb reprocessed the PCR reads with MiXCR, giving one entry per CDR3 protein. This sample has 95,000 to 150,000 distinct CDR3 sequences, with more than 20% found just once. The sequences come from PBMCs, mostly from graft donor cells, collected 180 days after TCRalphabeta/CD19-depleted stem cell transplant. Receptors were obtained from a male patient aged 2-15 years who had a stem cell transplant for chronic granulomatous disease, so the T cells may come from the graft donor.

This clonotype was observed many times. J is TRBJ2-3 and V is TRBV12-3 or TRBV12-4; D not certain. The CDR3 extends over 13 amino acids. Trimming took 6 bases from V and 13 from J, leaving 20 bases between them. CDR3 amino acids: CASSPNRAKNEYF. In DNA, the CDR3 is TGTGCCAGCAGCCCTAATCGCGCAAAAAATGAGTATTTT.

This clonotype was found many times. V gene TRBV29-1 combines with J gene TRBJ2-7; possible D gene TRBD1, 6 bases. Germline values: CDR1 SQVTM, CDR2 ANQGSEA. The CDR3 has 14 residues. Deletions cut 4 bases from V and 2 bases from J, with 15 bases between. Here the CDR3 DNA reads TGCAGCGTTGTGGTGGGACATTTGGCCTACGAGCAGTACTTC. Its protein is CSVVVGHLAYEQYF.

J is TRBJ2-1 and V is TRBV4-3; 9 bases line up with TRBD2. Germline values: CDR1 LGHNA, CDR2 YSLEER. The V and J ends lost 6 bases and 12 bases, in that order; junction bases with no gene match: 21. This CDR3 comprises 17 residues. CDR3 nucleotide sequence: TGCGCCAGCAGGACCTGGTTCTCTTTCTGGGCGGGAGGGGTGCAGTTCTTC. Protein: CASRTWFSFWAGGVQFF.

The table lists this clonotype with many counts. This chain links TRBV12-3 or TRBV12-4 with TRBJ2-4; the D gene could be TRBD1 or TRBD2 (6 bases each). This CDR3 spans 18 amino acids. The V and J ends lost 5 bases and 0 bases respectively, with 20 bases between them. CDR3 sequence (DNA): TGTGCCAGCAGTCCCATGGGGGGCACCTCCCTAGCCAAAAACATTCAGTACTTC. Its protein is CASSPMGGTSLAKNIQYF.

With regard to this clonotype: Just one base apart from a much larger clone, this may be a read error. This chain uses TRBV6-5 with TRBJ2-4; 7 nucleotides line up with TRBD2. Germline values: CDR1 MNHEY, CDR2 SVGAGI. The CDR3 length is 12 residues. After removal of 6 bases from V and 12 bases from J, the junction contained 8 bases not matched to a gene. For the CDR3, the DNA is TGTGCCAGCAGCCAACTGGGAGGGAGTCAGTACTTC. Translation: CASSQLGGSQYF.

This clonotype was counted ten times or more. This chain connects TRBV20-1 to TRBJ1-2, with D uncertain. Trimming took 1 base from V and 5 from J, leaving 11 bases between them. The CDR3 has 13 residues. Looked up from germline, CDR1 is DFQATT and CDR2 is SNEGSKA (reference sequence). Here the CDR3 DNA reads TGCAGTGCTAGAGCTGCGGGCCTATATGGCTACACCTTC. It encodes CSARAAGLYGYTF.

As for this clonotype: This sequence may be a read error, since a much larger clone differs from it by one base. The chain's CDR3 is CPSSFRGTSGRFEQYF. CDR3 bases: TGTCCCAGCAGCTTTAGAGGGACTAGCGGGAGGTTCGAGCAGTACTTC. The chain uses TRBV5-6 and TRBJ2-7; 15 positions agree with TRBD2. The CDR3 totals 16 residues. The germline V gene encodes CDR1 SGHDT and CDR2 YYEEEE.

This clonotype turned up a few times. The chain joins TRBV13 to TRBJ1-2, with TRBD1 matching 7 bases. The germline gives CDR1 PRHDT, CDR2 FYEKMQ (reference sequence). The CDR3 runs to 14 residues. V lost 5 bases and J lost 8; bases outside the gene matches: 11. CDR3 in amino acids: CASSAGDRTWGYTF. The CDR3 nucleotides read TGTGCCAGCAGCGCCGGGGACAGAACGTGGGGCTACACCTTC.

This clonotype has just a few counts. The chain recombines TRBV11-1 with TRBJ2-3; TRBD2 matches 7 bases. V was clipped by 3 bases and J by 5 bases; unmatched bases: 23. Germline values: CDR1 SGHAT, CDR2 FQDESV (reference sequence). The CDR3 is 20 residues long. Written as DNA, the CDR3 is TGTGCCAGCAGCTTGGGGGGGACTGATAATCTACCCCGGAAGGGAGATACGCAGTATTTT. Protein sequence: CASSLGGTDNLPRKGDTQYF.

The chain recombines TRBV9 with TRBJ1-1; D possibly corresponds to TRBD1 (5 bases). The V gene lost 0 bases and the J gene lost 3 bases, with 9 bases spanning the gap. The germline V gene encodes CDR1 SGDLS and CDR2 YYNGEE. The CDR3 totals 14 residues. CDR3 sequence (DNA): TGTGCCAGCAGCGTAGGTGCGGGGGACACTGAAGCTTTCTTT. Protein product: CASSVGAGDTEAFF. Full variable domain (outside the CDR3, taken from reference TRBV9 and TRBJ1-1): DSGVTQTPKHLITATGQRVTLRCSPRSGDLSVYWYQQSLDQGLQFLIQYYNGEERAKGNILERFSAQQFPDLHSELNLSSLELGDSALYFCASSVGAGDTEAFFGQGTRLTVV.

In its sample, this clonotype was seen many times. V gene TRBV30 combines with J gene TRBJ1-3; D gene ambiguous. The V gene lost 4 bases and the J gene lost 6 bases, with 7 bases spanning the gap. Germline loops: CDR1 GTSNPN, CDR2 SVGIG (reference sequence). The CDR3 has 11 residues. The CDR3 spells CAWTGENTIYF. In DNA, the CDR3 is TGTGCCTGGACAGGAGAAAACACCATATATTTT.

This clonotype was counted a few times. This chain links TRBV4-3 with TRBJ2-1; maybe TRBD2 (5 bases). Trimming pared 0 bases from V and 5 bases from J, leaving 11 bases between. The CDR3 is 15 residues long. From germline, CDR1 is LGHNA and CDR2 YSLEER. The DNA for the CDR3 is TGCGCCAGCAGCCAAGATCTGGCCGGGGACAATGAGCAGTTCTTC. Translated: CASSQDLAGDNEQFF.

This clonotype was counted a few times. The chain carries TRBV12-3 or TRBV12-4 and TRBJ1-1; D uncertain. This CDR3 contains 11 residues. Deletions cut 5 bases from V and 11 bases from J, with 12 bases between. In DNA form, the CDR3 reads TGTGCCAGCAGTCGACCTCCGCGGGCTTTCTTT. As protein: CASSRPPRAFF.

On this clonotype itself: A much bigger clone sits one base away, suggesting this may be a read error. No conserved phenylalanine or tryptophan ends this CDR3, so it is likely a read error. The CDR3 protein is CASSLILAAKETQYI. CDR3 DNA sequence: TGTGCCAGCAGTTTAATACTAGCGGCGAAAGAGACCCAGTACATC. J is TRBJ2-5 and V is TRBV12-3 or TRBV12-4; 8 bases fit TRBD2. Unmatched junction bases numbered 5, after V lost 2 bases and J lost 3 bases. The length of the CDR3 is 15 residues.

The chain is built from TRBV5-4 and TRBJ2-5; perhaps D is TRBD1 or TRBD2 (6 bases each). The CDR3 totals 15 residues. Germline assignment: CDR1 SGHNT and CDR2 YYREEE (reference sequence). The V gene lost 1 base and the J gene lost 5 bases, with 15 bases spanning the gap. The CDR3 region is CASSLSKVGGETQYF. The CDR3 DNA reads TGTGCCAGCAGCTTGTCTAAAGTGGGGGGCGAGACCCAGTACTTC.

In this sample, this clonotype turned up many times. The gene calls are TRBV20-1 and TRBJ2-3, with D perhaps given as TRBD1 or TRBD2 (5 bases each). The germline CDR1 and CDR2 sequences are DFQATT and SNEGSKA (reference sequence). Trimming removed 3 bases from V and 3 bases from J, with 16 bases in between. This CDR3 is built from 15 residues. The CDR3 DNA follows: TGCAGTGCTAGCTGGGACCAGGGTGGTACAGATACGCAGTATTTT. Residues: CSASWDQGGTDTQYF.

The gene calls are TRBV27 and TRBJ2-5; D remains ambiguous. Between the trimmed V and J ends, which lost 2 bases and 4 bases, there was a span of 14 bases. The CDR3 runs to 15 residues. Per germline, CDR1 MNHEY and CDR2 SMNVEV (reference sequence). CDR3 in amino acids: CASSLIRGKSETQYF. The CDR3 DNA reads as TGTGCCAGCAGTTTAATCCGTGGGAAATCAGAGACCCAGTACTTC.

The chain has TRBV7-8 and TRBJ2-7; D perhaps matches TRBD1 (5 bases). V was clipped by 5 bases and J by 4 bases, with 18 bases between them. The CDR3 covers 15 residues. Germline V gene data show CDR1 as SGHVS and CDR2 as FQNEAQ. CDR3 loop: CASSPAAGKRYEQYF. The CDR3 nucleotides read TGTGCCAGCAGCCCTGCGGCAGGGAAGAGGTACGAGCAGTACTTC.

The genes are TRBV20-1 and TRBJ2-3, with TRBD2 matching over 10 bases. There are 15 residues in the CDR3. After removal of 3 bases from V and 4 bases from J, the junction contained 7 bases not matched to a gene. CDR1 DFQATT and CDR2 SNEGSKA come from the germline V gene (reference sequence). For the CDR3, the DNA is TGCAGTGCTAGTGGCCTAGCGGGAGTCCCAGATACGCAGTATTTT. This gives the protein CSASGLAGVPDTQYF.

This clonotype came up a few times. This chain links TRBV20-1 with TRBJ2-7; 9 positions match TRBD2. The CDR3 totals 14 residues. Trimming took 6 bases from V and 6 from J; bases not matched to a gene: 12. Germline loops: CDR1 DFQATT, CDR2 SNEGSKA (reference sequence). CDR3 bases: TGCAGTGCCCGAGGGACTAGCTCTGCAGCCGAGCAGTACTTC. As protein: CSARGTSSAAEQYF.

This clonotype was observed many times. This chain uses TRBV20-1 with TRBJ2-3; 7 bases match TRBD2. CDR1 and CDR2 from the germline V gene are DFQATT and SNEGSKA (reference sequence). J gave up 5 bases and V 5 bases, and 16 bases lay outside the gene matches. The CDR3 totals 16 residues. Here the CDR3 reads CSAGPLGGGPKDTQYF. In nucleotides, the CDR3 is TGCAGTGCTGGACCCCTCGGGGGAGGGCCAAAAGATACGCAGTATTTT.

The genes are TRBV5-1 and TRBJ2-7, with D possibly TRBD2 on 6 matching bases. The CDR3 is made up of 15 amino acids. Germline values: CDR1 SGHRS, CDR2 YFSETQ. V dropped 4 bases and J dropped 2 bases, with 16 bases sitting between them. The CDR3 DNA is TGCGCCAGCAGCCTTCTGCCGGGAGACACCTACGAGCAGTACTTC. As protein: CASSLLPGDTYEQYF. The full variable domain, in which reference TRBV5-1 and TRBJ2-7 provide the parts outside the CDR3, is KAGVTQTPRYLIKTRGQQVTLSCSPISGHRSVSWYQQTPGQGLQFLFEYFSETQRNKGNFPGRFSGRQFSNSRSEMNVSTLELGDSALYLCASSLLPGDTYEQYFGPGTRLTVT.

This clonotype was detected ten times or more. The chain links TRBV20-1 to TRBJ1-5; D is possibly TRBD1 (5 bases). CDR3 length equals 13 residues. V lost 6 bases and J 6 bases, leaving 15 bases between the germline ends. Germline V CDR1 and CDR2: DFQATT, SNEGSKA (reference sequence). For the CDR3, the DNA is TGCAGTGCGTCAGTAGGGAGGGGTCAGCCCCAGCATTTT. Translating it yields CSASVGRGQPQHF.

This clonotype showed up many times. The chain carries TRBV27 and TRBJ2-7, with 8 bases that match TRBD1. After removal of 4 bases from V and 6 bases from J, the junction contained 8 bases not matched to a gene. This CDR3 is 14 amino acids long. CDR1 MNHEY and CDR2 SMNVEV come from the germline V gene (reference sequence). CDR3 region: CASSSGQGNSEQYF. The CDR3 nucleotides are TGTGCCAGCAGTTCCGGACAGGGAAACTCCGAGCAGTACTTC.

In its sample, this clonotype was seen many times. J is TRBJ2-7 and V is TRBV9; D not resolved. Trimming cost V 0 bases and J 0 bases, with 10 bases left between them. The CDR3 is made up of 15 amino acids. In germline, CDR1 is SGDLS, CDR2 YYNGEE. The CDR3 spells CASSVEYSPSYEQYF. CDR3 coding DNA: TGTGCCAGCAGCGTAGAGTACAGCCCCTCCTACGAGCAGTACTTC.

This clonotype has at least ten counts. The chain links TRBV27 to TRBJ1-5; no clear D. V lost 3 bases and J 5 bases, leaving 8 bases between the germline ends. CDR3 length: 13 residues. CDR1 and CDR2 (germline): MNHEY, SMNVEV (reference sequence). CDR3 in amino acids: CASSFGVYQPQHF. CDR3 coding DNA: TGTGCCAGCAGTTTCGGCGTCTATCAGCCCCAGCATTTT.

The chain is built from TRBV5-1 and TRBJ2-2; TRBD1 matches at 10 bases. V was clipped by 6 bases and J by 6 bases; unmatched bases: 8. Germline values: CDR1 SGHRS, CDR2 YFSETQ. CDR3 length: 15 residues. The CDR3 region has the DNA TGCGCCAGCACTAAAGGGACAGGGGCGGCCGGGGAGCTGTTTTTT. This codes for CASTKGTGAAGELFF.

This clonotype was seen at least ten times. V usage is TRBV14 and J usage is TRBJ1-3, with 8 bases identical to TRBD1. CDR1 is SGHDN and CDR2 is FVKESK in the germline V gene. The junction had 4 bases not matched to a gene; V was cut back by 2 bases and J by 4 bases. This CDR3 comprises 15 residues. DNA of the CDR3: TGTGCCAGCAGCCAACTCCGGGACAGGGGAAACACCATATATTTT. Translating it yields CASSQLRDRGNTIYF.

Ten or more counts support this clonotype. The CDR3 sequence: CSVAAELTDTQYF. The CDR3 DNA reads TGCAGCGTCGCCGCGGAGCTCACAGATACGCAGTATTTT. This chain uses TRBV29-1 with TRBJ2-3; D is uncertain. The CDR3 is 13 residues long. Germline loops: CDR1 SQVTM, CDR2 ANQGSEA. Trimming removed 6 bases at V and 2 bases at J, with 12 bases between.